The rows below give T cell receptor beta chains drawn from one sample of a study of technical replicates of blood from several donors. Sequencing used immunoSEQ multiplex PCR; TCRdb keeps in-frame clones, though not all of them. The sample contains 50,000 to 55,000 clones, 70% to 90% of which appear only once. The source material was PBMCs. All receptors derive from a human donor in good health. Some clones in this sample may be carry-over from other donors' samples. Both conserved end residues are part of each CDR3. D genes are given only for firm matches. The size of a clone is reported for some rows only, either as once, few or many, or as a class for expanded clones.

d_gene: NA; v_gene: TRBV20-1; abundance: few; j_gene: TRBJ2-5; CDR3nt: TGCAGTGCGGACAGAGAAGAGACCCAGTACTTC; CDR3aa: CSADREETQYF
d_gene: NA; v_gene: TRBV11-2; abundance: NA; j_gene: TRBJ1-1; CDR3nt: TGTGCCAGCAGCTTAGCTGTGAACACTGAAGCTTTCTTT; CDR3aa: CASSLAVNTEAFF
d_gene: TRBD1; v_gene: TRBV30; abundance: NA; j_gene: TRBJ1-2; CDR3nt: TGTGCCTTGACGACAGGGAACTATGGCTACACCTTC; CDR3aa: CALTTGNYGYTF
d_gene: TRBD1; v_gene: TRBV13; abundance: once; j_gene: TRBJ2-7; CDR3nt: TGTGCCAGCAGCCCGACAGGGGTAACCTACGAGCAGTACTTC; CDR3aa: CASSPTGVTYEQYF
d_gene: TRBD1; v_gene: TRBV5-5; abundance: NA; j_gene: TRBJ1-1; CDR3nt: TGTGCCAGCAGCTTGCAACAGGGGGGCCGGAACACTGAAGCTTTCTTT; CDR3aa: CASSLQQGGRNTEAFF
d_gene: NA; v_gene: TRBV5-4; abundance: NA; j_gene: TRBJ2-1; CDR3nt: TGTGCCAGCAGCTTGGTGAGAGGGGGGGATGAGCAGTTCTTC; CDR3aa: CASSLVRGGDEQFF
d_gene: TRBD1; v_gene: TRBV7-8; abundance: NA; j_gene: TRBJ2-7; CDR3nt: TGTGCCAGCAGCTTGGGACAGGGGGTCTACGAGCAGTACTTC; CDR3aa: CASSLGQGVYEQYF
d_gene: NA; v_gene: TRBV7-9; abundance: NA; j_gene: TRBJ2-7; CDR3nt: TGTGCCAGCAGCTTCCAGGACAGACACTACGAGCAGTACTTC; CDR3aa: CASSFQDRHYEQYF
d_gene: TRBD1; v_gene: TRBV18; abundance: NA; j_gene: TRBJ1-2; CDR3nt: TGTGCCAGCTCACCGTCAGCCGGCGGGACAGGGGAACGTGGCTACACCTTC; CDR3aa: CASSPSAGGTGERGYTF
d_gene: TRBD1; v_gene: TRBV10-3; abundance: NA; j_gene: TRBJ2-2; CDR3nt: TGTGCCATCAGTACAGGGGCGAACACCGGGGAGCTGTTTTTT; CDR3aa: CAISTGANTGELFF
d_gene: TRBD1; v_gene: TRBV6-5; abundance: NA; j_gene: TRBJ2-1; CDR3nt: TGTGCCAGCAGCCCCAGACAGGGGGCCTACAATGAGCAGTTCTTC; CDR3aa: CASSPRQGAYNEQFF
d_gene: NA; v_gene: TRBV14; abundance: NA; j_gene: TRBJ2-1; CDR3nt: TGTGCCAGCAGCGCCGGACTCAGCGTGCAGTTCTTC; CDR3aa: CASSAGLSVQFF
d_gene: NA; v_gene: TRBV4-1; abundance: few; j_gene: TRBJ1-1; CDR3nt: TGCGCCAGCAGCCAAGTCGAGGGCGATGAAGCTTTCTTT; CDR3aa: CASSQVEGDEAFF
d_gene: NA; v_gene: TRBV29-1; abundance: NA; j_gene: TRBJ2-1; CDR3nt: TGCAGCGTTGAAGATGACCTAGCCTACAATGAGCAGTTCTTC; CDR3aa: CSVEDDLAYNEQFF
d_gene: TRBD2; v_gene: TRBV7-2; abundance: once; j_gene: TRBJ2-7; CDR3nt: TGTGCCAGCAGCTTAGGTAGCGGGAGCTCCTACGAGCAGTACTTC; CDR3aa: CASSLGSGSSYEQYF
d_gene: TRBD1; v_gene: TRBV5-1; abundance: NA; j_gene: TRBJ2-1; CDR3nt: TGCGCCAGCAGCTTGGGGGACAGGGGTTCGGATGAGCAGTTCTTC; CDR3aa: CASSLGDRGSDEQFF
d_gene: NA; v_gene: TRBV30; abundance: once; j_gene: TRBJ2-5; CDR3nt: TGTGCCTGGAGAGGGGTGGGCCAAGAGACCCAGTACTTC; CDR3aa: CAWRGVGQETQYF
d_gene: TRBD2; v_gene: TRBV2; abundance: NA; j_gene: TRBJ2-3; CDR3nt: TGTGCCAGCATGACCGGACCGGGACTAGCGGGGGGGAGGGCCACAGATACGCAGTATTTT; CDR3aa: CASMTGPGLAGGRATDTQYF
d_gene: NA; v_gene: TRBV4-1; abundance: NA; j_gene: TRBJ2-7; CDR3nt: TGCGCCAGCAGCCAAGATTTCCCGGGGGTTGGGTACGAGCAGTACTTC; CDR3aa: CASSQDFPGVGYEQYF
d_gene: TRBD1; v_gene: TRBV18; abundance: NA; j_gene: TRBJ2-7; CDR3nt: TGTGCCAGCTCGCCCTTATACACAGGGGAAGGCTACGAGCAGTACTTC; CDR3aa: CASSPLYTGEGYEQYF
d_gene: NA; v_gene: TRBV25-1; abundance: NA; j_gene: TRBJ1-1; CDR3nt: TGTGCCAGCAGCATTGGCGCGGGGGCGGATGAAGCTTTCTTT; CDR3aa: CASSIGAGADEAFF
d_gene: TRBD2; v_gene: TRBV7-9; abundance: NA; j_gene: TRBJ2-1; CDR3nt: TGTGCCAGCACCTTGACTAGCGGGACGCAGTTCTTC; CDR3aa: CASTLTSGTQFF
d_gene: NA; v_gene: TRBV7-9; abundance: once; j_gene: TRBJ2-7; CDR3nt: TGTGCCAGCAGCTTAATCGACAGCCACTACGAGCAGTACTTC; CDR3aa: CASSLIDSHYEQYF
d_gene: NA; v_gene: TRBV5-1; abundance: NA; j_gene: TRBJ1-2; CDR3nt: TGCGCCAGCAGCTCGGACAGCCCTAACTATGGCTACACCTTC; CDR3aa: CASSSDSPNYGYTF
d_gene: NA; v_gene: TRBV7-9; abundance: NA; j_gene: TRBJ1-2; CDR3nt: TGTGCCAGCCTGGATTCTTTGCGACAGCTCTATGGCTACACCTTC; CDR3aa: CASLDSLRQLYGYTF
d_gene: NA; v_gene: TRBV5-8; abundance: NA; j_gene: TRBJ2-7; CDR3nt: TGTGCCAGCAGCTTGGGGGCGGCGAGGGAGCCGTACTTC; CDR3aa: CASSLGAAREPYF
d_gene: TRBD1; v_gene: TRBV7-9; abundance: once; j_gene: TRBJ1-6; CDR3nt: TGTGCCAGCAGCCAACAGGGGGATAGTTCACCCCTCCACTTT; CDR3aa: CASSQQGDSSPLHF
d_gene: TRBD1; v_gene: TRBV29-1; abundance: once; j_gene: TRBJ2-7; CDR3nt: TGCAGCGTTGAAAGACAGGGGAGCGAGCAGTACTTC; CDR3aa: CSVERQGSEQYF